These T cell receptor beta chains were read from a single sample in a study of cytomegalovirus exposure and HLA in healthy donors. Only in-frame clones appear in the TCRdb table, and some are missing; sequencing was by immunoSEQ multiplex PCR. The profile shows 98,000 or so clones, 76% of them singletons. Sequenced input: PBMCs. These receptors originate from a woman under 30 in good health and CMV-seropositive. Each CDR3 is given with its conserved first and last residue. The order of the fields is J gene, clone size, V gene, D gene, CDR3 DNA, CDR3 protein. The D gene is left open where the match is weak. The size of a clone is reported for some rows only, either as once, few or many, or as a class for expanded clones.

j_call: TRBJ2-1; clone_size: -; v_call: TRBV6-1; d_call: TRBD1; cdr3_nt: TGTGCCAGCAGTGGCCCGACGGGACAGGGGGCTTACAATGAGCAGTTCTTC; cdr3_aa: CASSGPTGQGAYNEQFF
j_call: TRBJ2-3; clone_size: -; v_call: TRBV11-3; d_call: TRBD1; cdr3_nt: TGTGCCAGCAGCTTAGGACAGGGTGGCGCAGATACGCAGTATTTT; cdr3_aa: CASSLGQGGADTQYF
j_call: TRBJ1-5; clone_size: -; v_call: TRBV4-1; d_call: -; cdr3_nt: TGCGCCAGCAGCCAGGAGGTTAGACAGCCCCAGCATTTT; cdr3_aa: CASSQEVRQPQHF
j_call: TRBJ1-4; clone_size: -; v_call: TRBV7-9; d_call: -; cdr3_nt: TGTGCCAGCAGCTTATCAGGCGGGCCTAATGAAAAACTGTTTTTT; cdr3_aa: CASSLSGGPNEKLFF
j_call: TRBJ1-1; clone_size: -; v_call: TRBV19; d_call: -; cdr3_nt: TGTGCCAGTAGTCGGGCGGCGGGGATGAACACTGAAGCTTTCTTT; cdr3_aa: CASSRAAGMNTEAFF
j_call: TRBJ2-7; clone_size: -; v_call: TRBV5-1; d_call: TRBD2; cdr3_nt: TGCGCCAGCAGCCTCACCACTAGCGGGGCCTACGAGCAGTACTTC; cdr3_aa: CASSLTTSGAYEQYF
j_call: TRBJ1-5; clone_size: -; v_call: TRBV28; d_call: -; cdr3_nt: TGTGCCAGCAGTTTATATCTTGGCCCCAATCAGCCCCAGCATTTT; cdr3_aa: CASSLYLGPNQPQHF
j_call: TRBJ2-7; clone_size: -; v_call: TRBV19; d_call: TRBD1; cdr3_nt: TGTGCCAGTAGTATTGCGGGACAGGGTACCCCCTACGAGCAGTACTTC; cdr3_aa: CASSIAGQGTPYEQYF
j_call: TRBJ2-5; clone_size: -; v_call: TRBV11-2; d_call: TRBD2; cdr3_nt: TGTGCCAGCAGCTTACCTAGCGGGAGGGAAGAGACCCAGTACTTC; cdr3_aa: CASSLPSGREETQYF
j_call: TRBJ2-1; clone_size: few; v_call: TRBV4-2; d_call: -; cdr3_nt: TGTGCCAGCAGCCAAGTTCGGAACCTAGTCTATAATGAGCAGTTCTTC; cdr3_aa: CASSQVRNLVYNEQFF
j_call: TRBJ2-1; clone_size: -; v_call: TRBV28; d_call: -; cdr3_nt: TGTGCCAGCAGGCCTCGGGACTTAGTTAACAATGAGCAGTTCTTC; cdr3_aa: CASRPRDLVNNEQFF
j_call: TRBJ2-5; clone_size: -; v_call: TRBV30; d_call: -; cdr3_nt: TGTGCCCTGGAGACCCAGTACTTC; cdr3_aa: CALETQYF
j_call: TRBJ2-1; clone_size: -; v_call: TRBV30; d_call: TRBD2; cdr3_nt: TGTGCCTGGAGTAAACTAGCGGGAGGGGTACAGTACAATGAGCAGTTCTTC; cdr3_aa: CAWSKLAGGVQYNEQFF
j_call: TRBJ1-1; clone_size: -; v_call: TRBV25-1; d_call: TRBD1; cdr3_nt: TGTGCCAGCAGTGAATATACAGGGGGACTCGCTGAAGCTTTCTTT; cdr3_aa: CASSEYTGGLAEAFF
j_call: TRBJ2-2; clone_size: once; v_call: TRBV4-1; d_call: -; cdr3_nt: TGCGCCAGCAGCCGCGGGACTTCAAACACCGGGGAGCTGTTTTTT; cdr3_aa: CASSRGTSNTGELFF
j_call: TRBJ1-4; clone_size: -; v_call: TRBV30; d_call: TRBD1; cdr3_nt: TGTGCCGGGAAGACAGGGGGTGAAAAACTGTTTTTT; cdr3_aa: CAGKTGGEKLFF
j_call: TRBJ2-5; clone_size: -; v_call: TRBV19; d_call: TRBD2; cdr3_nt: TGTGCCAGTAGTCCCGGGACTAGAGCCTTGCAAGAGACCCAGTACTTC; cdr3_aa: CASSPGTRALQETQYF
j_call: TRBJ1-1; clone_size: few; v_call: TRBV19; d_call: TRBD1; cdr3_nt: TGTGCCAGTACCGAGGGGGCGGGCACTGAAGCTTTCTTT; cdr3_aa: CASTEGAGTEAFF
j_call: TRBJ2-7; clone_size: -; v_call: TRBV5-1; d_call: TRBD2; cdr3_nt: TGCGCCAGCAGCGAGCGGGGATACTACTACGAGCAGTACTTC; cdr3_aa: CASSERGYYYEQYF
j_call: TRBJ2-7; clone_size: -; v_call: TRBV27; d_call: -; cdr3_nt: TGTGCCAGCAGGCGGGGCTCCTACGAGCAGTACTTC; cdr3_aa: CASRRGSYEQYF
j_call: TRBJ2-3; clone_size: few; v_call: TRBV2; d_call: TRBD1; cdr3_nt: TGTGCCAGCAGGGACAGGGGACGGTTATTGGGCACAGATACGCAGTATTTT; cdr3_aa: CASRDRGRLLGTDTQYF
j_call: TRBJ2-7; clone_size: -; v_call: TRBV5-6; d_call: TRBD1; cdr3_nt: TGTGCCAGCAGCTGGACAGGGGACGAGCAGTACTTC; cdr3_aa: CASSWTGDEQYF
j_call: TRBJ1-4; clone_size: -; v_call: TRBV29-1; d_call: -; cdr3_nt: TGCAGCGTTGAAGATCATTTCACAGGCAATGAAAAACTGTTTTTT; cdr3_aa: CSVEDHFTGNEKLFF
j_call: TRBJ2-3; clone_size: -; v_call: TRBV6-6; d_call: -; cdr3_nt: TGTGCCAGCAGGATCAGGGGTTCTAGCACAGATACGCAGTATTTT; cdr3_aa: CASRIRGSSTDTQYF
j_call: TRBJ1-2; clone_size: -; v_call: TRBV30; d_call: -; cdr3_nt: TGTGCCTGGAGTGTACTATTCTATGGCTACACCTTC; cdr3_aa: CAWSVLFYGYTF
j_call: TRBJ1-3; clone_size: -; v_call: TRBV30; d_call: -; cdr3_nt: TGTGCCTGGAGTACGAGCTCTGGAAACACCATATATTTT; cdr3_aa: CAWSTSSGNTIYF
j_call: TRBJ2-1; clone_size: few; v_call: TRBV9; d_call: TRBD2; cdr3_nt: TGTGCCAGCAGCGTACTAGCGGGAGGGGGAGGTGAGCAGTTCTTC; cdr3_aa: CASSVLAGGGGEQFF
j_call: TRBJ1-6; clone_size: -; v_call: TRBV4-1; d_call: -; cdr3_nt: TGCGCCAGCAGCCAAGATGACCCCAGGGCCTCCTATAATTCACCCCTCCACTTT; cdr3_aa: CASSQDDPRASYNSPLHF
j_call: TRBJ2-1; clone_size: -; v_call: TRBV2; d_call: -; cdr3_nt: TGTGCCAGCAGTGAAGGGCGGGAGCAGTTCTTC; cdr3_aa: CASSEGREQFF
j_call: TRBJ2-7; clone_size: -; v_call: TRBV4-1; d_call: -; cdr3_nt: TGCGCCAGCAGCCTAATCGGGACTTCCTCCTACGAGCAGTACTTC; cdr3_aa: CASSLIGTSSYEQYF
j_call: TRBJ2-7; clone_size: -; v_call: TRBV30; d_call: TRBD2; cdr3_nt: TGTGCCTGTTTCCCTCCGGTAGCGGGAGAATACTTC; cdr3_aa: CACFPPVAGEYF
j_call: TRBJ2-7; clone_size: -; v_call: TRBV4-2; d_call: -; cdr3_nt: TGTGCCAGCAGTCAAGATCGATCGGGAGACGAGCAGTACTTC; cdr3_aa: CASSQDRSGDEQYF
j_call: TRBJ2-1; clone_size: -; v_call: TRBV7-9; d_call: -; cdr3_nt: TGTGCCAGCAGCTTACTGAGCGAGGGCCATGAGCAGTTCTTC; cdr3_aa: CASSLLSEGHEQFF
j_call: TRBJ2-3; clone_size: few; v_call: TRBV28; d_call: TRBD2; cdr3_nt: TGTGCCAGCAGTTTTTCTAGCGGGAGAGCAGATACGCAGTATTTT; cdr3_aa: CASSFSSGRADTQYF